These 19 T cell receptor beta chains came from one sample sequenced in a study of T cells in women clearing cervical HPV infection. Sequencing was performed with immunoSEQ multiplex PCR; in TCRdb, only in-frame clones are kept and a portion is missing. Its listing shows around 39,000 clones. The sample consisted of blood buffy coat. These receptors were taken from a woman aged 18-70 years with a cervical HPV16 infection that either progressed to CIN3+ or cleared (not recorded which).

The covered CDR3 bases are TGTGCCAGTAGTATAGTGGCTAGCGGGGGGGTTAACACCGGGGAG. It translates to CASSIVASGGVNTGE. The complete CDR3 sequence is CASSIVASGGVNTGELFF. This chain links TRBV19 with TRBJ2-2; TRBD2 matches at 12 bases. The CDR3 end falls 3 residues outside the read, so it is completed with the germline J gene. J was trimmed by 2 bases and V by 1 base; bases with no gene match: 5. Germline-derived CDR1 and CDR2 are LNHDA and SQIVND (reference sequence). There are 18 residues in the CDR3.

The CDR3 here is CAWRGTGTYDYTF. The CDR3 DNA, read in part, is TGTGCCTGGAGAGGGACAGGGACCTACGAC. The V call is TRBV30, the J call TRBJ1-2; TRBD1 matches at 9 bases. The sequenced fragment ends 3 residues before the CDR3 boundary, so the rest is inferred from the germline J gene. Germline lookup yields CDR1 GTSNPN and CDR2 SVGIG (reference sequence). This CDR3 has 13 residues.

With regard to this clone: The read ends 3 residues shy of where the CDR3 ends; the end is completed using the germline J gene. The chain couples TRBV6-1 to TRBJ2-3; maybe TRBD2 (6 bases). The CDR3 consists of 14 residues. CDR1 is MNHNS, CDR2 SASEGT, per germline. V lost 2 bases to trimming and J lost 4 bases, with 10 bases between them. The sequenced CDR3 bases are TGTGCCAGCAGTGAACGGGGGTTCGCAGATACG. Encoded protein: CASSERGFADT. Given in full, the CDR3 is CASSERGFADTQYF.

Note on this clone: The sequence runs out 3 residues before the end of the CDR3; the remainder is reconstructed from the germline J gene. The chain combines TRBV29-1 with TRBJ1-1; tentative D call: TRBD1 (5 bases). Deletions cut 3 bases from V and 0 bases from J, with 8 bases between. Germline V lookup: CDR1 SQVTM, CDR2 ANQGSEA. There are 13 residues in the CDR3. The CDR3: CSVDRDMNTEAFF. The CDR3 bases that were read are TGCAGCGTTGACAGGGATATGAACACTGAA.

Remarks on this clone: Read coverage stops 3 residues before the CDR3 terminus; the germline J gene supplies the remainder. V usage is TRBV5-1 and J usage is TRBJ2-7, with a possible D match to TRBD2 (6 bases). The V gene's germline CDR1 is SGHRS and CDR2 YFSETQ. V was trimmed by 3 bases and J by 5 bases, leaving 9 bases between them. The CDR3 is made up of 12 amino acids. CDR3 in amino acids: CASSSGGNEQYF. The DNA read from the CDR3 is TGCGCCAGCAGCTCCGGGGGAAACGAG.

A remark on this clone: The read ends 3 residues before the CDR3 terminus; that terminus is restored from the germline J gene. The chain combines TRBV14 with TRBJ2-2; D perhaps matches TRBD1 (6 bases). The V end was cut by 0 bases, the J end by 5 bases, with 16 bases between. The germline V gene has CDR1 SGHDN and CDR2 FVKESK. There are 17 residues in the CDR3. CDR3 bases read: TGTGCCAGCAGCCAAGATCGCAGCCTAAGGGGGACCGGGGAG. Protein sequence: CASSQDRSLRGTGE. The full CDR3 sequence reads CASSQDRSLRGTGELFF. Together with reference TRBV14 and TRBJ2-2, the CDR3 gives the full variable domain: EAGVTQFPSHSVIEKGQTVTLRCDPISGHDNLYWYRRVMGKEIKFLLHFVKESKQDESGMPNNRFLAERTGGTYSTLKVQPAELEDSGVYFCASSQDRSLRGTGELFFGEGSRLTVL.

In the case of this clone: The DNA ends 3 residues before the CDR3 does, and the rest of the CDR3 is filled in from the germline J gene. This chain connects TRBV20-1 to TRBJ1-1, with D unresolved. The CDR3 covers 11 residues. With 7 bases removed from V and 4 bases from J, the gap between germline ends came to 10 bases. Germline V gene data show CDR1 as DFQATT and CDR2 as SNEGSKA (reference sequence). CDR3 sequence: CSERGGTEAFF. The sequenced CDR3 bases are TGCAGTGAACGGGGAGGCACTGAA.

On this clone itself: Read sequence stops 3 residues before the CDR3 end, and the germline J gene provides the missing end. The chain carries TRBV6-2 or TRBV6-3 and TRBJ2-2; TRBD1 is a possible D gene (5 bases). This CDR3 contains 15 residues. The germline V gene encodes CDR1 MNHEY and CDR2 SVGEGT. The DNA read from the CDR3 is TGTGCCAGCAGCCCCCCCGGGTCTGGGGCCAACGTG. It encodes CASSPPGSGANV. The entire CDR3 protein reads CASSPPGSGANVLFF.

As to this clone: The read gets to within 3 residues of the CDR3 end, and the germline J gene fills in the rest. The chain uses TRBV29-1 and TRBJ2-3, with a possible D match to TRBD2 (6 bases). Looked up from germline, CDR1 is SQVTM and CDR2 is ANQGSEA. The CDR3 has 14 amino acids. The DNA read from the CDR3 is TGCAGCGTTGAAGGAAGACTAGACCAAGAGACG. Protein sequence: CSVEGRLDQET. The CDR3 as a whole reads CSVEGRLDQETQYF.

The sequenced part of the CDR3 DNA is TGTGCCAGCAGCCCGGCAGCGGGGGAGGATACG. Translated, it gives CASSPAAGEDT. The whole CDR3 is CASSPAAGEDTQYF. The rearrangement uses TRBV4-2 and TRBJ2-3; 8 bases match TRBD2. The read comes to an end 3 residues before the CDR3 does, leaving the germline J gene to fill in the end. V trimming: 4 bases; J trimming: 6 bases; junction bases outside the gene matches: 6. Germline V lookup: CDR1 LGHNA, CDR2 YNFKEQ. The length of the CDR3 is 14 residues.

To note about this clone: The missing CDR3 end, 3 residues past where the read stops, is filled in from the germline J gene. The chain uses TRBV6-1 and TRBJ2-7; 11 bases align to TRBD1. This CDR3 spans 16 amino acids. The germline CDR1 and CDR2 sequences are MNHNS and SASEGT. The V gene end was trimmed by 1 base and the J gene end by 3 bases; junction bases not matched to a gene: 5. CDR3 bases read: TGTGCCAGCAGTGAAGAAGGGACAGGGGGATTCTACGAG. Translation gives CASSEEGTGGFYE. The full CDR3 protein reads CASSEEGTGGFYEQYF.

On this clone: The read ends 3 residues before the CDR3 terminus; that terminus is restored from the germline J gene. This chain joins TRBV19 and TRBJ2-5; TRBD1 matches at 10 bases. The germline CDR1 and CDR2 sequences are LNHDA and SQIVND (reference sequence). J lost 5 bases, V lost 5 bases, and 8 bases had no gene match. CDR3 size: 15 residues. The part of the CDR3 DNA that was read is TGTGCCAGTAGTCCTGACAGGGGGCCTCAGGAGACC. Translation: CASSPDRGPQET. The full CDR3 reads CASSPDRGPQETQYF.

Details on this clone: The read ends 3 residues early relative to the CDR3; the germline J gene fills the gap. V usage is TRBV6-7 and J usage is TRBJ2-1; 9 bases are a match to TRBD1. TRBV6-7 is treated as an ORF (open reading frame) with a function not yet certain. Trimming at V came to 6 bases and at J to 5 bases, leaving 11 bases not matched to a gene. The CDR3 has 16 amino acids. CDR3 DNA, as far as it was read: TGTGCCAGCAGCCCCGTCCCCGGGACAGGGAACAATGAG. Encoded protein: CASSPVPGTGNNE. The full CDR3 reads CASSPVPGTGNNEQFF.

CDR3 sequence reads: CASSLGASDTQYF. Partial CDR3 DNA: TGTGCCAGCAGTTTAGGGGCCTCAGATACG. The genes are TRBV12-3 or TRBV12-4 and TRBJ2-3; D is ambiguous. Sequencing ends 3 residues short of the CDR3 end; the germline J gene provides the rest. The V and J ends lost 1 base and 4 bases respectively, with 6 bases between them. The CDR3 covers 13 residues.

Comment on this clone: The observed sequence ends 3 residues before the CDR3 terminus, with the missing tail filled in from the germline J gene. The gene calls are TRBV20-1 and TRBJ1-1; D gene unclear. Germline CDR1 is DFQATT and CDR2 is SNEGSKA (reference sequence). CDR3 length: 11 residues. Trimming removed 7 bases at V and 1 base at J, with 7 bases between. The CDR3 bases that were read are TGCAGTGGCCCAGGGAACACTGAA. Amino acids: CSGPGNTE. The whole CDR3 is CSGPGNTEAFF.

Of note for this clone: The read falls 3 residues short of the CDR3 end, and the missing part is taken from the germline J gene. J is TRBJ2-1 and V is TRBV5-1; TRBD2 matches at 7 bases. CDR3 length equals 17 residues. From germline, CDR1 is SGHRS and CDR2 YFSETQ. The V segment lost 0 bases and the J segment 6 bases; nucleotides outside the gene matches: 12. The CDR3: CASSLELFGSGGNEQFF. The CDR3 DNA, read in part, is TGCGCCAGCAGCTTGGAGTTGTTCGGATCGGGGGGCAATGAG.

About this clone itself: The read is 3 residues too short to cover the CDR3 end, so that end is filled in from the germline J gene. The chain employs TRBV2 and TRBJ2-7; TRBD1 matches at 7 bases. The CDR3 runs to 14 residues. With 0 bases clipped from V and 5 bases from J, the junction kept 4 bases outside the gene matches. Germline CDR1 and CDR2: SNHLY and FYNNEI. Incomplete CDR3 DNA: TGTGCCAGCAGTGAAGCGGCAGGGGGTCACGAG. This codes for CASSEAAGGHE. The whole CDR3 region reads CASSEAAGGHEQYF.

A remark on this clone: The CDR3 goes on 3 residues after the read ends, and that part is filled in from the germline J gene. This rearrangement joins TRBV20-1 to TRBJ1-1; no clear D gene. V gave up 3 bases and J gave up 3 bases, with 8 bases separating them. This CDR3 is 12 amino acids long. CDR1 and CDR2 from the germline V gene are DFQATT and SNEGSKA (reference sequence). CDR3 region: CSARQAYTEAFF. The CDR3 bases that were read are TGCAGTGCTAGGCAGGCCTACACTGAA.

As for this clone: The CDR3 is cut off 3 residues early in the read; its end comes from the germline J gene. The chain carries TRBV2 and TRBJ2-3; TRBD2 agrees at 13 bases. V was pared by 5 bases and J by 4 bases, with 6 bases of the junction left unmatched. This CDR3 is built from 16 residues. The germline V gene encodes CDR1 SNHLY and CDR2 FYNNEI. The chain's CDR3 is CASSPRTSGGSDTQYF. Partial CDR3 DNA: TGTGCCAGCAGTCCTAGGACTAGCGGGGGTTCAGATACG.